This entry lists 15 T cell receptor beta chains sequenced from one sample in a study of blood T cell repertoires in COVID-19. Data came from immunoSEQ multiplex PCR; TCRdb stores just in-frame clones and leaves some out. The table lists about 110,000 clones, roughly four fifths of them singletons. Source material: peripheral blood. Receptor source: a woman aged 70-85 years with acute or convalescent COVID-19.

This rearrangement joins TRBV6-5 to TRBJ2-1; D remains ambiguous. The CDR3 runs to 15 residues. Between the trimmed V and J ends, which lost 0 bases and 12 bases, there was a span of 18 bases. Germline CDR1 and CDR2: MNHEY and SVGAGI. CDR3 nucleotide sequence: TGTGCCAGCAGTTACTCTCCTCCTTGGGTGACTGGGCAGTTCTTC. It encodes CASSYSPPWVTGQFF.

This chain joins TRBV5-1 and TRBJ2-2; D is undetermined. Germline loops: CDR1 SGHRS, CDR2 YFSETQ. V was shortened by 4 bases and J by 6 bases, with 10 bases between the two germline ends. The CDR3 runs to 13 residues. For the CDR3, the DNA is TGCGCCAGCAGCCCAATCAGATCCGGGGAGCTGTTTTTT. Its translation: CASSPIRSGELFF.

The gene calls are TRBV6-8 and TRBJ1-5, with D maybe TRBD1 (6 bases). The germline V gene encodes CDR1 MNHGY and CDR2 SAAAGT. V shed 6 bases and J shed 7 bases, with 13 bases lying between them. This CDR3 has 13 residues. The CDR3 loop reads CASSLGTLQPQHF. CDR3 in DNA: TGTGCCAGCAGCCTTGGGACATTACAGCCCCAGCATTTT.

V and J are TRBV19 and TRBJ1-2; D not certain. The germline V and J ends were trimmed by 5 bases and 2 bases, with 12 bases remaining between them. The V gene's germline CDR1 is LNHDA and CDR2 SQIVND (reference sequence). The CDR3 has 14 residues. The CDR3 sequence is CASSPERTNYGYTF. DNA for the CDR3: TGTGCCAGTAGTCCGGAGCGGACCAACTATGGCTACACCTTC.

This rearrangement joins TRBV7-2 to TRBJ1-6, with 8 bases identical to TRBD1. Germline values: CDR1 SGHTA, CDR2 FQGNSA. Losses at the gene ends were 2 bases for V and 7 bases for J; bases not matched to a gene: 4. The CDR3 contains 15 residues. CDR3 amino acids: CASSLQGAGNSPLHF. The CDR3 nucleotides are TGTGCCAGCAGCTTACAGGGGGCGGGCAATTCACCCCTCCACTTT.

The chain's CDR3 is CASRLWTSPGDTQYF. The CDR3 DNA reads as TGTGCCAGCAGGCTATGGACTAGTCCGGGAGATACGCAGTATTTT. This sequence joins TRBV2 and TRBJ2-3; 7 nucleotides match TRBD2. Germline V CDR1 and CDR2: SNHLY, FYNNEI. The CDR3 spans 15 residues. V lost 6 bases, J lost 5 bases, and 11 bases stayed unmatched. The full variable domain, with the rest looked up from reference TRBV2 and TRBJ2-3, is EPEVTQTPSHQVTQMGQEVILRCVPISNHLYFYWYRQILGQKVEFLVSFYNNEISEKSEIFDDQFSVERPDGSNFTLKIRSTKLEDSAMYFCASRLWTSPGDTQYFGPGTRLTVL.

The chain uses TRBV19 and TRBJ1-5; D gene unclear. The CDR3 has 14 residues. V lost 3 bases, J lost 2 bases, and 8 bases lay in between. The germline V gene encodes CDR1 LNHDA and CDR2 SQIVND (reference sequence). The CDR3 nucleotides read TGTGCCAGTAGTATGCTGGCACGCAATCAGCCCCAGCATTTT. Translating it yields CASSMLARNQPQHF.

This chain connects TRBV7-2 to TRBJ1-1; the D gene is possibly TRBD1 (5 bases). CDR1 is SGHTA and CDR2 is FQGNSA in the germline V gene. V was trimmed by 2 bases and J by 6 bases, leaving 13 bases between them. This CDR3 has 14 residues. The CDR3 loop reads CASSLMAGSPEAFF. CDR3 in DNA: TGTGCCAGCAGCTTAATGGCAGGGTCCCCTGAAGCTTTCTTT. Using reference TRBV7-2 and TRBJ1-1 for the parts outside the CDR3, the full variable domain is GAGVSQSPSNKVTEKGKDVELRCDPISGHTALYWYRQSLGQGLEFLIYFQGNSAPDKSGLPSDRFSAERTGGSVSTLTIQRTQQEDSAVYLCASSLMAGSPEAFFGQGTRLTVV.

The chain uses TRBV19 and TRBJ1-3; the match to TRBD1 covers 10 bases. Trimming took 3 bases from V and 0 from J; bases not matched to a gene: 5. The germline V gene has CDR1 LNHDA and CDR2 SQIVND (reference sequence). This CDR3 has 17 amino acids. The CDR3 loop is CASSIQGQGFSGNTIYF. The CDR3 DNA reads TGTGCCAGTAGTATTCAGGGACAGGGGTTCTCTGGAAACACCATATATTTT.

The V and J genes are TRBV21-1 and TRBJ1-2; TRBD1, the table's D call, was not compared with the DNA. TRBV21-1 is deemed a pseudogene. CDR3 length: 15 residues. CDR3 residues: CASSKGFRRGRGYTF. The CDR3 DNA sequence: TGTGCCAGCAGCAAAGGGTTTCGCAGGGGACGAGGCTACACCTTC.

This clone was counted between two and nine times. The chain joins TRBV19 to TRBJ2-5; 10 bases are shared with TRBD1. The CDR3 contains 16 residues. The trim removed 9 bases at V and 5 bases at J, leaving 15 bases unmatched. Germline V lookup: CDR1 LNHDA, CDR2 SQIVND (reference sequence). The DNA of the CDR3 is TGTGCCAGCCGGATCCGGGACAGGGGTTCGGGGGAGACCCAGTACTTC. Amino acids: CASRIRDRGSGETQYF.

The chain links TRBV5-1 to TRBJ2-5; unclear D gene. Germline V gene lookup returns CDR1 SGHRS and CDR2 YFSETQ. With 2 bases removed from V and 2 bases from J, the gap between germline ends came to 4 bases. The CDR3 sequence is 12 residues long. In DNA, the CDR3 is TGCGCCAGCAGCTTACTACAAGAGACCCAGTACTTC. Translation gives CASSLLQETQYF.

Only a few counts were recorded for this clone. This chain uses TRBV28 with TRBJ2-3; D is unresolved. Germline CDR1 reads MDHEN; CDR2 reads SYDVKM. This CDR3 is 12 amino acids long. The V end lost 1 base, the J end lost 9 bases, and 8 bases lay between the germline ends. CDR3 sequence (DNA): TGTGCCAGCAGTTTATCAGAGCGCACGCAGTATTTT. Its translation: CASSLSERTQYF.

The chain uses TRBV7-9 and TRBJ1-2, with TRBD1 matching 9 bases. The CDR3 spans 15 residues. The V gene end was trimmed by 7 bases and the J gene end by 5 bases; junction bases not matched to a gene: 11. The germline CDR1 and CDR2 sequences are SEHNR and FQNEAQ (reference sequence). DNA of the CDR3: TGTGCCAGCACCCCGGGACAGGGTGAGGAATATGGCTACACCTTC. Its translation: CASTPGQGEEYGYTF.

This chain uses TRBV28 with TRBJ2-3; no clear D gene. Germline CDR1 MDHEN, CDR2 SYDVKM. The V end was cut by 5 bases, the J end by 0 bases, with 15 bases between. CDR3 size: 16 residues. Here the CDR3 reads CASSTPQMMSTDTQYF. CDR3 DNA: TGTGCCAGCAGTACGCCGCAGATGATGAGCACAGATACGCAGTATTTT.